These T cell receptor beta chains were read from a single sample in a study of blood T cells in healthy people across ages. TCRdb fed the 5' RACE reads into MiXCR, producing one record per CDR3 protein. The sample includes 750,000 to 950,000 distinct CDR3 sequences, roughly 26% of them seen just once. These records were also assigned to another study, of T cells of mothers and their children.

Sequenced material: blood. These receptors were collected from a boy aged 5 to 17 in good health. CDR3s include the opening cysteine and the closing phenylalanine or tryptophan. A D gene is named only where the DNA matches it firmly. Where a row states a size, it is once, few, many or the class of an expanded clone; other rows omit it.

length: 13; J: TRBJ2-7; D: NA; size: few; V: TRBV4-2; CDR3: CASSQVAAYEQYF; DNA: TGTGCCAGCAGCCAAGTTGCTGCCTACGAGCAGTACTTC
length: 17; J: TRBJ2-1; D: TRBD1; size: NA; V: TRBV6-8; CDR3: CASRQSPGQTSYNEQFF; DNA: TGTGCCAGCAGGCAATCCCCGGGACAGACCAGCTACAATGAGCAGTTCTTC
length: 16; J: TRBJ2-5; D: NA; size: few; V: TRBV4-1; CDR3: CASSQGPYSPRETQYF; DNA: TGCGCCAGCAGCCAAGGACCCTACAGTCCTCGAGAGACCCAGTACTTC
length: 17; J: TRBJ1-3; D: TRBD1; size: few; V: TRBV4-1; CDR3: CASSPRPPGQGTHTIYF; DNA: TGCGCCAGCAGCCCGAGGCCTCCGGGACAGGGGACCCACACCATATATTTT
length: 14; J: TRBJ2-2; D: NA; size: few; V: TRBV5-1; CDR3: CASSFYRDTGELFF; DNA: TGCGCCAGCAGCTTTTACCGGGACACCGGGGAGCTGTTTTTT
length: 13; J: TRBJ2-1; D: NA; size: few; V: TRBV9; CDR3: CASSVGPRGEQFF; DNA: TGTGCCAGCAGCGTAGGCCCCAGAGGTGAGCAGTTCTTC
length: 15; J: TRBJ2-3; D: NA; size: NA; V: TRBV5-1; CDR3: CASSLGSAFTDTQYF; DNA: TGCGCCAGCAGCTTGGGTTCCGCCTTCACAGATACGCAGTATTTT
length: 14; J: TRBJ2-7; D: NA; size: few; V: TRBV28; CDR3: CASSLVQGGSEQYF; DNA: TGTGCCAGCAGTTTAGTCCAGGGGGGGTCCGAGCAGTACTTC
length: 16; J: TRBJ2-3; D: TRBD1; size: NA; V: TRBV24-1; CDR3: CATSGPGQGVADTQYF; DNA: TGTGCCACCAGTGGTCCGGGACAGGGAGTAGCAGATACGCAGTATTTT
length: 12; J: TRBJ1-2; D: TRBD1; size: NA; V: TRBV20-1; CDR3: CSASPGGDGYTF; DNA: TGCAGTGCATCCCCAGGGGGTGATGGCTACACCTTC
length: 14; J: TRBJ2-3; D: NA; size: NA; V: TRBV29-1; CDR3: CSVTPTQNTDTQYF; DNA: TGCAGCGTTACGCCAACACAGAACACAGATACGCAGTATTTT
length: 16; J: TRBJ2-1; D: NA; size: few; V: TRBV2; CDR3: CASSDWRGPDYDEQFF; DNA: TGTGCCAGCAGTGATTGGCGGGGTCCCGACTACGATGAGCAGTTCTTC
length: 16; J: TRBJ2-7; D: NA; size: NA; V: TRBV5-1; CDR3: CASSPASEGGPYEQYF; DNA: TGCGCCAGCAGCCCCGCCTCGGAGGGAGGTCCCTACGAGCAGTACTTC
length: 18; J: TRBJ2-1; D: TRBD2; size: few; V: TRBV5-5; CDR3: CASRWGLAGGSSYNEQFF; DNA: TGTGCCAGCAGGTGGGGACTAGCGGGGGGGAGCTCCTACAATGAGCAGTTCTTC
length: 12; J: TRBJ2-3; D: NA; size: NA; V: TRBV2; CDR3: CAGRQVTDTQYF; DNA: TGTGCCGGCCGACAAGTAACAGATACGCAGTATTTT